This TCR beta chain was captured by sequencing in a study of graft-versus-host responses after intestinal transplantation. Study-level results: Some GvH clones were seen earlier in gut or blood, suggesting intestinal origin. Patients with graft-donor T cell macrochimerism had high graft-versus-host to host-versus-graft clonal ratios in allografts.

This CDR3 spans 13 amino acids. V lost 4 bases to trimming and J lost 2 bases, with 9 bases between them. Germline V gene data show CDR1 as SGDLS and CDR2 as YYNGEE. The method was immunoSEQ multiplex PCR; TCRdb's version includes in-frame clones alone and lacks a portion of them. The sample carries roughly 92,000 clones, 85% to 90% recorded once. Note on this clone: The target antigen is unknown.

This receptor was taken from a human donor who received an intestinal transplant. The sample here was unstimulated CD4+ T cells sorted from spleen or lymph node cells, taken before intestinal transplant. V and J are TRBV9 and TRBJ1-2; D is perhaps TRBD1 (6 bases). In DNA form, the CDR3 reads TGTGCCAGCAGCAAAGGACAGAACTATGGCTACACCTTC. Protein: CASSKGQNYGYTF.